This passage covers 11 T cell receptor beta chains from one sample sequenced in a study of T cells in Graves' hyperthyroidism and ophthalmopathy. It was RNA transcripts that yielded the amplified TCR beta CDR3 regions. First-round RT-PCR targeting the TCR CDR3 was performed with the HTBI primer set. A single record per CDR3 protein comes from TCRdb applying MiXCR to the multiplex PCR reads. The sample holds approximately 600,000 distinct CDR3 sequences, less than 25% seen once. What was sequenced was blood. The source is a man aged 25 to 45 with Graves' ophthalmopathy.

As to this clonotype: With a much larger clone just one base away, this may be a read error. The chain joins TRBV18 to TRBJ2-1; tentative D call: TRBD2 (5 bases). Germline CDR1 is KGHSH and CDR2 is LQKENI. CDR3 length: 15 residues. CDR3 in amino acids: CASSLSERSYNEQLF. Here the CDR3 DNA reads TGTGCCAGCTCACTTAGCGAACGCTCCTACAATGAGCAGCTCTTC.

This clonotype was counted between two and nine times. CDR3 DNA sequence: TGTGCCAGCAGTGAAGTAGTCGGGAGATATACAGATACGCAGTATTTT. This sequence encodes CASSEVVGRYTDTQYF. V gene TRBV2 combines with J gene TRBJ2-3; tentative D call: TRBD2 (6 bases). Per the germline V gene, CDR1 is SNHLY and CDR2 is FYNNEI. This CDR3 comprises 16 residues. Trimming took off 1 base at V and 3 bases at J, with 14 bases between the two ends.

The rearrangement links TRBV30 to TRBJ2-7, with 7 bases identical to TRBD2. Germline loops: CDR1 GTSNPN, CDR2 SVGIG (reference sequence). This CDR3 contains 14 residues. V shed 0 bases and J 1 base; nucleotides not matched to a gene: 3. The CDR3 reads CAWSVGGYSYEQYF. The CDR3 nucleotides are TGTGCCTGGAGTGTGGGGGGGTATTCCTACGAGCAGTACTTC. The entire variable domain, with the rest obtained from reference TRBV30 and TRBJ2-7, is as follows: SQTIHQWPATLVQPVGSPLSLECTVEGTSNPNLYWYRQAAGRGLQLLFYSVGIGQISSEVPQNLSASRPQDRQFILSSKKLLLSDSGFYLCAWSVGGYSYEQYFGPGTRLTVT.

The sample holds a few counts of this clonotype. The CDR3 loop is CASSSLDHNTGELFF. CDR3 bases: TGTGCCAGCAGCTCCTTGGACCATAACACCGGGGAGCTGTTTTTT. The rearrangement uses TRBV11-2 and TRBJ2-2; D unclear. Per germline, CDR1 SGHAT and CDR2 FQNNGV. The CDR3 consists of 15 residues. Trimming pared 4 bases from V and 2 bases from J, leaving 11 bases between. The variable domain in full, with the rest retrieved from reference TRBV11-2 and TRBJ2-2, is EAGVAQSPRYKIIEKRQSVAFWCNPISGHATLYWYQQILGQGPKLLIQFQNNGVVDDSQLPKDRFSAERLKGVDSTLKIQPAKLEDSAVYLCASSSLDHNTGELFFGEGSRLTVL.

The chain carries TRBV27 and TRBJ2-1; possible D gene TRBD2, 5 bases. V gave up 11 bases and J gave up 8 bases, with 7 bases separating them. Germline CDR1 is MNHEY and CDR2 is SMNVEV (reference sequence). The CDR3 extends over 9 amino acids. The CDR3 coding sequence is TGTGCCGCGGGCTATGAGCAGTTCTTC. Encoded protein: CAAGYEQFF.

The sample holds many counts of this clonotype. The chain joins TRBV18 to TRBJ2-7, with D perhaps matching TRBD1 (5 bases). The CDR3 loop spans 13 amino acids. Trimming stripped 3 bases from V and 2 bases from J, with 8 bases between. Per the germline V gene, CDR1 is KGHSH and CDR2 is LQKENI. The CDR3 nucleotides read TGTGCCAGCTCACCCAGGGCCACCTACGAGCAGTACTTC. This encodes CASSPRATYEQYF.

The rearrangement links TRBV6-1 to TRBJ1-1; no firm D call. Germline values: CDR1 MNHNS, CDR2 SASEGT. The CDR3 extends over 12 amino acids. V was trimmed by 5 bases and J by 4 bases, leaving 8 bases between them. In nucleotides, the CDR3 is TGTGCCAGCAGTAAAGGGATCACTGAAGCTTTCTTT. This translates into CASSKGITEAFF.

This clonotype appeared a few times. This may be a read error: a much more frequent sequence differs by one nucleotide. V usage is TRBV18 and J usage is TRBJ1-1; 7 bases map to TRBD1. The CDR3 has 14 amino acids. CDR1 and CDR2 (germline): KGHSH, LQKENI. The CDR3 coding sequence is TGTGCCGGCTCCGCGGGACAGTTGAACACTGAAGCTTTCTTT. Translating gives CAGSAGQLNTEAFF.

There are many counts of this clonotype. The chain has TRBV11-2 and TRBJ1-1; D is unresolved. Trimming took 1 base from V and 5 from J, leaving 11 bases between them. This CDR3 is 14 amino acids long. CDR1 and CDR2 from the germline V gene are SGHAT and FQNNGV. The CDR3 sequence: CASSLGGDGTEAFF. CDR3 sequence (DNA): TGTGCCAGCAGCTTAGGTGGGGATGGGACTGAAGCTTTCTTT.

Worth noting for this clonotype: A much bigger clone sits one base away, suggesting this may be a read error. The rearrangement uses TRBV6-4 and TRBJ1-1; D remains unclear. Deletions cut 6 bases from V and 4 bases from J, with 15 bases between. This CDR3 comprises 14 residues. CDR1 and CDR2 from the germline V gene are MRHNA and SNTAGT. CDR3 loop: CASRIDPSGTEAFF. Written as DNA, the CDR3 is TGTGCCAGCAGAATCGACCCATCGGGCACTGAAGCTTTCTTT.

The V gene is TRBV7-8, the J gene TRBJ2-1, with 13 positions matching TRBD2. Germline assignment: CDR1 SGHVS and CDR2 FQNEAQ. CDR3 size: 15 residues. The ends lost 8 bases at V and 9 bases at J; junction bases unmatched: 10. CDR3 sequence (DNA): TGTGCCAGCGAACTAGCGGGAGGGCCGGGGATTGAGCAGTTCTTC. It yields the protein CASELAGGPGIEQFF.